Below are 16 T cell receptor beta chains sequenced from a single sample in a study of blood T cell repertoires in COVID-19. Produced via immunoSEQ multiplex PCR; TCRdb's table is partial and in-frame only. The sample has approximately 390,000 clones; almost 90% are singletons. Specimen: peripheral blood. The receptors originated from a man younger than 30 with active or convalescent COVID-19.

The V gene is TRBV12-3 or TRBV12-4, the J gene TRBJ2-7; maybe TRBD2 (5 bases). Trimming shortened V by 5 bases and J by 9 bases, and 14 bases separated the two germline ends. CDR3 length: 12 residues. In DNA, the CDR3 is TGTGCCAGCAGTACCTCGGGATTTGGGCAGTACTTC. It encodes CASSTSGFGQYF.

V gene TRBV4-3 combines with J gene TRBJ2-2; D ambiguous. Between the trimmed V and J ends, which lost 1 base and 5 bases, there was a span of 17 bases. The CDR3 totals 17 residues. CDR1 LGHNA and CDR2 YSLEER come from the germline V gene. CDR3 region: CASSQVPPPSVTGELFF. In DNA form, the CDR3 reads TGCGCCAGCAGCCAAGTACCCCCGCCGAGCGTGACCGGGGAGCTGTTTTTT.

With respect to this clone: The germline gene is not matched at one end of the junction; a read error may be the cause. This chain uses TRBV4-3 with TRBJ2-7; TRBD2 might be the D (7 bases). This CDR3 spans 13 amino acids. CDR1 is LGHNA and CDR2 is YSLEER in the germline V gene. Written as DNA, the CDR3 is TGCGCCAGCAGCCAAGATGTCGGGGGGCTTAATTGCTTC. Translating it yields CASSQDVGGLNCF.

The chain recombines TRBV4-3 with TRBJ2-6; D not certain. The germline V gene has CDR1 LGHNA and CDR2 YSLEER. The V end lost 0 bases, the J end lost 4 bases, and 7 bases lay between the germline ends. This CDR3 comprises 15 residues. CDR3 coding DNA: TGCGCCAGCAGCCAAGAGGCAAACGGGGCCAACGTCCTGACTTTC. Its protein is CASSQEANGANVLTF.

The chain carries TRBV11-2 and TRBJ2-3; 9 bases are a match to TRBD2. Germline V gene sequence: CDR1 SGHAT, CDR2 FQNNGV. The CDR3 is 16 residues long. The V gene end was trimmed by 5 bases and the J gene end by 1 base; junction bases not matched to a gene: 7. CDR3 in DNA: TGTGCCAGCAGCCCTTGGATAGCGGGGGGCACAGATACGCAGTATTTT. Translating it yields CASSPWIAGGTDTQYF. Together with reference TRBV11-2 and TRBJ2-3, the CDR3 gives the full variable domain: EAGVAQSPRYKIIEKRQSVAFWCNPISGHATLYWYQQILGQGPKLLIQFQNNGVVDDSQLPKDRFSAERLKGVDSTLKIQPAKLEDSAVYLCASSPWIAGGTDTQYFGPGTRLTVL.

The chain is built from TRBV19 and TRBJ1-1; 12 bases fit TRBD1. Trimming cost V 6 bases and J 6 bases; bases outside gene matches: 11. The CDR3 is 16 residues long. Germline V gene data show CDR1 as LNHDA and CDR2 as SQIVND (reference sequence). The CDR3: CASRAGTGGASSEAFF. The CDR3 DNA sequence: TGTGCCAGTAGGGCGGGGACAGGGGGCGCGAGCTCTGAAGCTTTCTTT.

A few counts support this clone. The CDR3 region has the DNA TGCGCCAGCAGCCTAGGGCCTGGGGCTAGCACAGATACGCAGTATTTT. It encodes CASSLGPGASTDTQYF. The V gene is TRBV5-1, the J gene TRBJ2-3; a weak D match, TRBD1 (5 bases). Trimming left V 4 bases short and J 0 bases short, with 15 bases between. CDR1 and CDR2 from the germline V gene are SGHRS and YFSETQ. The CDR3 contains 16 residues.

The chain joins TRBV7-9 to TRBJ1-2; TRBD1 matches 9 bases. CDR3 size: 14 residues. Germline V CDR1 and CDR2: SEHNR, FQNEAQ (reference sequence). The V and J ends lost 5 bases and 5 bases, in that order; junction bases with no gene match: 6. The CDR3 nucleotides read TGTGCCAGCAGCCCAACAGGGGGCGGATATGGCTACACCTTC. Protein product: CASSPTGGGYGYTF. Full variable domain (remainder filled in from reference TRBV7-9 and TRBJ1-2): DTGVSQNPRHKITKRGQNVTFRCDPISEHNRLYWYRQTLGQGPEFLTYFQNEAQLEKSRLLSDRFSAERPKGSFSTLEIQRTEQGDSAMYLCASSPTGGGYGYTFGSGTRLTVV.

The chain couples TRBV4-3 to TRBJ2-5, with a possible D match to TRBD1 (5 bases). Looked up from germline, CDR1 is LGHNA and CDR2 is YSLEER. CDR3 size: 15 residues. V dropped 2 bases and J dropped 7 bases, with 17 bases sitting between them. This chain's CDR3 is CASSQYRDQGGTQYF. The CDR3 DNA is TGCGCCAGCAGCCAATACCGAGATCAGGGCGGGACCCAGTACTTC.

This chain links TRBV11-2 with TRBJ2-3; 7 bases map to TRBD2. The CDR3 is 16 residues long. Trimming at V came to 5 bases and at J to 2 bases, leaving 10 bases not matched to a gene. Germline values: CDR1 SGHAT, CDR2 FQNNGV. As DNA, the CDR3 is TGTGCCAGCAGCCTTCGCCAGCGGGATTCCACAGATACGCAGTATTTT. Residues: CASSLRQRDSTDTQYF.

J is TRBJ2-7 and V is TRBV5-6; 10 bases are shared with TRBD2. Germline loops: CDR1 SGHDT, CDR2 YYEEEE. V lost 0 bases to trimming and J lost 3 bases; unmatched junction nucleotides: 6. There are 16 residues in the CDR3. In nucleotides, the CDR3 is TGTGCCAGCAGCTTGGCCCCTAGCGGGAGTCTCTACGAGCAGTACTTC. This encodes CASSLAPSGSLYEQYF.

The rearrangement links TRBV12-3 or TRBV12-4 to TRBJ2-7; the D gene is possibly TRBD1 (6 bases). V lost 7 bases, J lost 2 bases, and 9 bases lay in between. The CDR3 sequence is 12 residues long. The CDR3 reads CASTQGAYEQYF. CDR3 DNA sequence: TGTGCCAGCACACAGGGTGCCTACGAGCAGTACTTC.

In nucleotides, the CDR3 is TGTGCCAGCGGGGCAACTGAAAAACTGTTTTTT. The encoded protein is CASGATEKLFF. The chain is built from TRBV12-3 or TRBV12-4 and TRBJ1-4, with a weak D call TRBD1 (5 bases). This CDR3 has 11 amino acids. Trimming cost V 8 bases and J 7 bases, with 8 bases left between them.

The rearrangement joins TRBV4-1 to TRBJ2-7; 8 nucleotides match TRBD1. The CDR3 runs to 14 residues. Trimming removed 4 bases from V and 5 bases from J; junction bases left unmatched: 7. Germline CDR1 and CDR2: MGHRA and YSYEKL. The CDR3 nucleotides are TGCGCCAGCAGCCTTGACAGGGGCCAGCACGAGCAGTACTTC. Translating gives CASSLDRGQHEQYF.

The rearrangement links TRBV6-5 to TRBJ1-6, with TRBD1 identical over 7 bases. The trim removed 10 bases at V and 7 bases at J, leaving 4 bases unmatched. Germline CDR1 is MNHEY and CDR2 is SVGAGI. This CDR3 is built from 12 residues. This CDR3 is CANRGENSPLHF. CDR3 in DNA: TGTGCCAACAGGGGCGAGAATTCACCCCTCCACTTT.

The V call is TRBV7-3, the J call TRBJ2-1; 11 nucleotides align to TRBD2. The CDR3 has 16 amino acids. Germline values: CDR1 SGHTA, CDR2 FQGTGA. Trimming at V came to 4 bases and at J to 5 bases, leaving 7 bases not matched to a gene. This chain's CDR3 is CASSSLAGGANNEQFF. DNA for the CDR3: TGTGCCAGCAGCTCTCTAGCGGGAGGAGCTAACAATGAGCAGTTCTTC.